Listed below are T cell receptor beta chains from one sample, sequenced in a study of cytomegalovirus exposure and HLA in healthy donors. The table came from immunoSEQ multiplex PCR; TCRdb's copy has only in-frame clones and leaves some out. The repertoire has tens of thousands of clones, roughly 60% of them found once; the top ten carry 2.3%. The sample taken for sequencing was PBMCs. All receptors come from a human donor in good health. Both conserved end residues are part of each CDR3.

cdr3_aa: CASSLTGSTEAFF
j_call: TRBJ1-1
cdr3_length: 13
v_call: TRBV7-2

cdr3_aa: CAITRDGDTEAFF
j_call: TRBJ1-1
cdr3_length: 13
v_call: TRBV10-3

cdr3_aa: CASSPTGEETQYF
j_call: TRBJ2-5
cdr3_length: 13
v_call: TRBV27

cdr3_aa: CASSLVSGNNEQFF
j_call: TRBJ2-1
cdr3_length: 14
v_call: TRBV5-1

cdr3_aa: CASSLDQGWFAEAFF
j_call: TRBJ1-1
cdr3_length: 15
v_call: TRBV11-3

cdr3_aa: CSYIRQGGDEQYF
j_call: TRBJ2-7
cdr3_length: 13
v_call: TRBV29-1

cdr3_aa: CASSFSGARYEQYF
j_call: TRBJ2-7
cdr3_length: 14
v_call: TRBV5-1

cdr3_aa: CASSPGNSPLHF
j_call: TRBJ1-6
cdr3_length: 12
v_call: TRBV11-2

cdr3_aa: CASSRGQRGQPQHF
j_call: TRBJ1-5
cdr3_length: 14
v_call: TRBV7-3

cdr3_aa: CASSQGALGTQYF
j_call: TRBJ2-3
cdr3_length: 13
v_call: TRBV4-1

cdr3_aa: CASSYGNWEAREQFF
j_call: TRBJ2-1
cdr3_length: 15
v_call: TRBV6-6

cdr3_aa: CASSSDRGGEQYF
j_call: TRBJ2-7
cdr3_length: 13
v_call: TRBV5-4

cdr3_aa: CASSVSGQTYEQYF
j_call: TRBJ2-7
cdr3_length: 14
v_call: TRBV19

cdr3_aa: CSAGQGGYNEQFF
j_call: TRBJ2-1
cdr3_length: 13
v_call: TRBV29-1

cdr3_aa: CASSVWGGQNTEAFF
j_call: TRBJ1-1
cdr3_length: 15
v_call: TRBV5-1

cdr3_aa: CASSIWRGGRYNEQFF
j_call: TRBJ2-1
cdr3_length: 16
v_call: TRBV19